The 20 T cell receptor beta chains listed next were all sequenced from one sample in a study of spatial heterogeneity in lung cancer. As for time point: sample taken at primary tumor resection. TCRdb itself ran the 5' RACE reads through MiXCR, one entry per CDR3 protein. The repertoire has 650 to 900 distinct CDR3 sequences, around 17% of them found once; the top ten carry around 17%. Sample: normal lung tissue next to the tumor, taken at surgery. These receptors were obtained from a male donor with early-stage non-small cell lung cancer.

Within the sample, this clonotype is large (0.1 to 1%). This beta chain came through as a stray read in a library set up for alpha chains, and its size says little. J is TRBJ2-7 and V is TRBV7-8; 7 nucleotides agree with TRBD1. Germline V lookup: CDR1 SGHVS, CDR2 FQNEAQ. The CDR3 is 13 residues long. Unmatched junction bases numbered 9, after V lost 3 bases and J lost 10 bases. CDR3 coding DNA: TGTGCCAGCAGCTTTCCGGGACAGACTAATCAGTACTTC. Translating gives CASSFPGQTNQYF.

Relative to its sample, this clonotype is large. As an off-target read in a library built for alpha chains, this beta chain has a frequency of little significance. In DNA, the CDR3 is TGTGCCAGCAGCGTAGGGACCGGGGAGCTGTTTTTT. It encodes CASSVGTGELFF. The chain has TRBV9 and TRBJ2-2; D uncertain. This CDR3 region has 12 residues. Trimming shortened V by 0 bases and J by 5 bases, and 2 bases separated the two germline ends. Germline V gene data show CDR1 as SGDLS and CDR2 as YYNGEE.

There are a few counts of this clonotype. As an off-target read in a library built for alpha chains, this beta chain has a frequency of little significance. CDR3 sequence (DNA): TGTGCCAGCAGCCCGGAGACAGGGTTGGCCAAAAACATTCAGTACTTC. Translation gives CASSPETGLAKNIQYF. V gene TRBV7-9 combines with J gene TRBJ2-4; 7 bases match TRBD1. Germline assignment: CDR1 SEHNR and CDR2 FQNEAQ (reference sequence). The CDR3 extends over 16 amino acids. Trimming took 5 bases from V and 1 from J; bases not matched to a gene: 8. The entire variable domain, with the rest obtained from reference TRBV7-9 and TRBJ2-4, is as follows: DTGVSQNPRHKITKRGQNVTFRCDPISEHNRLYWYRQTLGQGPEFLTYFQNEAQLEKSRLLSDRFSAERPKGSFSTLEIQRTEQGDSAMYLCASSPETGLAKNIQYFGAGTRLSVL.

Turning to this clonotype: The library was built for alpha chains, so this beta chain is an off-target read and its size means little. The chain carries TRBV15 and TRBJ2-7, with D possibly being TRBD2 (6 bases). V was trimmed by 3 bases and J by 0 bases, leaving 15 bases between them. From germline, CDR1 is LNHNV and CDR2 YYDKDF (reference sequence). The CDR3 length is 16 residues. The DNA for the CDR3 is TGTGCCACCAGCAGCGGCGGAGGGGCCAGCTCCTACGAGCAGTACTTC. Its translation is CATSSGGGASSYEQYF.

With respect to this clonotype: This beta chain is off target for a library built for alpha chains, so its abundance means little. The V and J genes are TRBV30 and TRBJ2-1; D is perhaps TRBD2 (5 bases). The V gene lost 0 bases and the J gene lost 5 bases, with 5 bases spanning the gap. There are 12 residues in the CDR3. Per the germline V gene, CDR1 is GTSNPN and CDR2 is SVGIG (reference sequence). As DNA, the CDR3 is TGTGCCTGGAGTGTCGGGGACAATGAGCAGTTCTTC. It translates to CAWSVGDNEQFF. Filled out from reference TRBV30 and TRBJ2-1, the complete variable domain reads SQTIHQWPATLVQPVGSPLSLECTVEGTSNPNLYWYRQAAGRGLQLLFYSVGIGQISSEVPQNLSASRPQDRQFILSSKKLLLSDSGFYLCAWSVGDNEQFFGPGTRLTVL.

The table lists this clonotype with a few counts. For a library built for alpha chains, this beta chain is a stray read; little rests on its size. V and J are TRBV2 and TRBJ2-7, with D tentatively TRBD1 (6 bases). CDR1 is SNHLY and CDR2 is FYNNEI in the germline V gene. This CDR3 is 14 amino acids long. The V end was cut by 1 base, the J end by 6 bases, with 13 bases between. The DNA for the CDR3 is TGTGCCAGCAGTGAAGAAGGAACAGGGCTCGAGCAGTACTTC. This translates into CASSEEGTGLEQYF. Looking up the rest from reference TRBV2 and TRBJ2-7 gives the full variable domain: EPEVTQTPSHQVTQMGQEVILRCVPISNHLYFYWYRQILGQKVEFLVSFYNNEISEKSEIFDDQFSVERPDGSNFTLKIRSTKLEDSAMYFCASSEEGTGLEQYFGPGTRLTVT.

For this clonotype: In a library made to pick up alpha chains, this beta chain is a stray read with a size that means little. V and J are TRBV28 and TRBJ2-4; 9 bases are shared with TRBD2. J lost 4 bases, V lost 6 bases, and 7 bases had no gene match. The CDR3 loop spans 15 amino acids. Germline CDR1 and CDR2: MDHEN and SYDVKM. CDR3 loop: CASSARGLAKNIQYF. The CDR3 DNA sequence: TGTGCCAGCAGCGCCCGGGGACTAGCAAAAAACATTCAGTACTTC.

This clonotype is labeled large. In a library made to pick up alpha chains, this beta chain is a stray read with a size that means little. The genes are TRBV4-2 and TRBJ2-3, with 12 bases that match TRBD2. Germline lookup yields CDR1 LGHNA and CDR2 YNFKEQ. The CDR3 runs to 20 residues. Trimming at V came to 2 bases and at J to 1 base, leaving 13 bases not matched to a gene. CDR3 amino acids: CASSQTLLAGGTSGTDTQYF. The CDR3 bases are TGTGCCAGCAGCCAAACCCTCCTAGCGGGGGGGACCTCTGGCACAGATACGCAGTATTTT.

This clonotype has more than one count but fewer than ten. This beta chain is off target for a library built for alpha chains, so its abundance means little. The rearrangement links TRBV7-9 to TRBJ2-3; 12 bases are a match to TRBD2. V lost 4 bases to trimming and J lost 3 bases; unmatched junction nucleotides: 5. Germline V gene lookup returns CDR1 SEHNR and CDR2 FQNEAQ (reference sequence). The length of the CDR3 is 16 residues. The CDR3 is CASSSRLAGVTDTQYF. CDR3 nucleotide sequence: TGTGCCAGCAGCTCGAGACTAGCGGGAGTAACAGATACGCAGTATTTT. The entire variable domain, with the rest obtained from reference TRBV7-9 and TRBJ2-3, is as follows: DTGVSQNPRHKITKRGQNVTFRCDPISEHNRLYWYRQTLGQGPEFLTYFQNEAQLEKSRLLSDRFSAERPKGSFSTLEIQRTEQGDSAMYLCASSSRLAGVTDTQYFGPGTRLTVL.

This clonotype is categorized as large. This beta chain appears as a stray read in a library generated for alpha chains; its size is not informative. The chain is built from TRBV27 and TRBJ2-4; no clear D gene. V shed 0 bases and J shed 4 bases, with 4 bases lying between them. Germline V lookup: CDR1 MNHEY, CDR2 SMNVEV (reference sequence). CDR3 size: 13 residues. The CDR3 bases are TGTGCCAGCAGTTTATCGATAAAAAACATTCAGTACTTC. It codes for CASSLSIKNIQYF.

This clonotype ranks as large (0.1 to 1%). Because the library targeted alpha chains, this beta chain is an off-target read whose size means little. The chain is built from TRBV20-1 and TRBJ2-7; the match to TRBD2 covers 12 bases. Germline assignment: CDR1 DFQATT and CDR2 SNEGSKA (reference sequence). The CDR3 totals 15 residues. Unmatched junction bases numbered 9, after V lost 6 bases and J lost 3 bases. CDR3 in DNA: TGCAGTGCAAGGACTAGCGGGAAGGTGGACTACGAGCAGTACTTC. Protein: CSARTSGKVDYEQYF.

By frequency in the sample, this clonotype is large. Within a library made for alpha chains, this beta chain is off target, and its count is uninformative. The gene calls are TRBV28 and TRBJ2-7; D is perhaps TRBD1 (6 bases). The germline CDR1 and CDR2 sequences are MDHEN and SYDVKM. CDR3 length: 15 residues. Trimming shortened V by 6 bases and J by 1 base, and 16 bases separated the two germline ends. CDR3 nucleotides: TGTGCCAGCAGATTACAGGGAGATAGGTCCTACGAGCAGTACTTC. As protein: CASRLQGDRSYEQYF.

As for this clonotype: For a library built for alpha chains, this beta chain is a stray read; little rests on its size. The genes are TRBV10-1 and TRBJ2-1, with 11 bases fitting TRBD2. CDR1 is WNHNN, CDR2 SYGVQD, per germline (reference sequence). The length of the CDR3 is 16 residues. Trimming took 10 bases from V and 2 from J; bases not matched to a gene: 10. CDR3 residues: CATSSGRFRAYNEQFF. The CDR3 DNA reads as TGCGCCACCTCTAGCGGGAGGTTTCGCGCCTACAATGAGCAGTTCTTC.

This clonotype rates as large. This beta chain slipped into a library made for alpha chains as a stray read, so its size is not meaningful. The V gene is TRBV19, the J gene TRBJ2-1; 12 bases line up with TRBD2. CDR1 LNHDA and CDR2 SQIVND come from the germline V gene (reference sequence). V shed 7 bases and J 9 bases; nucleotides not matched to a gene: 7. This CDR3 contains 14 residues. The DNA for the CDR3 is TGTGCCAGTACGACTAGCGGGAGACCCGGTGAGCAGTTCTTC. It specifies CASTTSGRPGEQFF.

This clonotype was counted only a few times. This beta chain represents an off-target read in a library built for alpha chains; its size is of limited meaning. CDR3 sequence (DNA): TGCAGTGCTAGAGATTGGACTAGCAGTGTGACCTACAATGAGCAGTTCTTC. As protein: CSARDWTSSVTYNEQFF. V and J are TRBV20-1 and TRBJ2-1, with 8 bases identical to TRBD2. Trimming cost V 0 bases and J 2 bases; bases outside gene matches: 9. The germline CDR1 and CDR2 sequences are DFQATT and SNEGSKA (reference sequence). The CDR3 covers 17 residues.

By proportion, this clonotype is large (0.1 to 1%). Found in a library prepared for alpha chains, this beta chain is an off-target read, and its abundance has little meaning. The rearrangement links TRBV6-4 to TRBJ2-5; 9 nucleotides line up with TRBD2. V lost 0 bases and J lost 4; bases outside the gene matches: 6. The CDR3 length is 16 residues. Germline V CDR1 and CDR2: MRHNA, SNTAGT. DNA for the CDR3: TGTGCCAGCAGTGACTCAGCTAGCGGGATTACAGAGACCCAGTACTTC. This sequence encodes CASSDSASGITETQYF.

As for this clonotype: This beta chain was picked up by a library intended for alpha chains and is off target, so its count carries little meaning. The chain joins TRBV7-2 to TRBJ2-3; TRBD2 aligns across 8 bases. The CDR3 has 15 amino acids. Germline V gene data show CDR1 as SGHTA and CDR2 as FQGNSA. V trimming: 1 base; J trimming: 3 bases; junction bases outside the gene matches: 3. The CDR3 nucleotides read TGTGCCAGCAGCTTAGTGCGGGGGGTGACAGATACGCAGTATTTT. Amino acid sequence: CASSLVRGVTDTQYF.

A remark on this clonotype: The library was designed around alpha chains, so this beta chain is a stray read whose abundance carries little weight. This chain connects TRBV10-1 to TRBJ2-5; 8 bases align to TRBD1. This CDR3 has 14 residues. V shed 5 bases, J shed 5 bases, and the junction held 7 bases outside the gene matches. Per germline, CDR1 WNHNN and CDR2 SYGVQD (reference sequence). DNA for the CDR3: TGCGCCAGCAGTCGGACAGGGAGGAGGGAGACCCAGTACTTC. As protein: CASSRTGRRETQYF.

This clonotype was counted only a few times. Because this beta chain is a stray read in a library intended to capture alpha chains, its abundance should not be given much weight. The chain has TRBV6-5 and TRBJ1-3, with D perhaps matching TRBD1 (5 bases). V gave up 7 bases and J gave up 0 bases, with 10 bases separating them. CDR1 is MNHEY and CDR2 is SVGAGI in the germline V gene. The CDR3 consists of 14 residues. The CDR3 protein is CASKRQSSGNTIYF. CDR3 coding DNA: TGTGCCAGCAAACGACAGAGCTCTGGAAACACCATATATTTT.

This clonotype has just a few counts. Because this beta chain is a stray read in a library intended to capture alpha chains, its abundance should not be given much weight. The chain carries TRBV28 and TRBJ2-7; 11 bases map to TRBD2. Germline assignment: CDR1 MDHEN and CDR2 SYDVKM. Unmatched junction bases numbered 5, after V lost 4 bases and J lost 3 bases. This CDR3 has 15 residues. The CDR3, as DNA: TGTGCCAGCAGTTCTGGGACTAGCGGATACTACGAGCAGTACTTC. Its protein is CASSSGTSGYYEQYF.